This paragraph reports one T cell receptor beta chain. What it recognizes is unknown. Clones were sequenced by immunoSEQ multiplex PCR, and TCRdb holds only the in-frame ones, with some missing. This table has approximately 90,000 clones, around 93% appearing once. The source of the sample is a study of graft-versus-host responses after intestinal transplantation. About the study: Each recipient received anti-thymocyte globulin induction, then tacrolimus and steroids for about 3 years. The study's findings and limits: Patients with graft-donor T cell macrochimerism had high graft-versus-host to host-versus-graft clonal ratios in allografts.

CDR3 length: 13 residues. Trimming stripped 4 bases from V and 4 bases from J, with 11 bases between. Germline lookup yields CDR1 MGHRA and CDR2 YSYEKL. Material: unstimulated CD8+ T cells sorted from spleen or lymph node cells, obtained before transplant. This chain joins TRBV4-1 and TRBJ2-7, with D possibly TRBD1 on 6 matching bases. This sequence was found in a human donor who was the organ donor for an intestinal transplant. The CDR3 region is CASSPKTGYEQYF. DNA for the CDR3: TGCGCCAGCAGCCCGAAAACAGGGTACGAGCAGTACTTC.